The clone carrying this T cell receptor beta chain was seen repeatedly, ten times or more. The TCR beta CDR3 regions underwent amplification from RNA transcripts. First-round RT-PCR used HTBI primers; second-round multiplex PCR followed. TCRdb passed the multiplex PCR reads through MiXCR, listing each CDR3 protein once. The sample lists about 180,000 distinct CDR3 sequences; 30% to 45% were seen once. The sample originates from a study of Graves' ophthalmopathy and Graves' hyperthyroidism. The ends were cut back, 3 bases at V and 2 bases at J, with 20 bases in the middle. Germline V gives CDR1 LGHNA, CDR2 YNFKEQ. This CDR3 has 17 residues.

This TCR was sampled from a woman aged 40 to 55 with Graves' ophthalmopathy. The sequenced sample was peripheral blood. The genes are TRBV4-2 and TRBJ2-7; possibly TRBD2 for D (6 bases). The CDR3 DNA follows: TGTGCCAGCAGCCATCGGCAGGGTAGCGGCGACACCTACGAGCAGTACTTC. Translation: CASSHRQGSGDTYEQYF.